Sequencing of this T cell receptor (beta chain) was carried out in a study of shared clonotypes between healthy human individuals. Study-level background: Each donor's CD8 memory used one plate, CD8 naive two, each CD4 subset three.

Study-level results: Genetic and exposure-history diversity was limited by the small donor number.

Naive CD8 cells were CD45RO-negative, positively selected for CCR7, excluding terminally differentiated effector memory CD45RA+ cells. As for this clone: Its antigen remains unidentified.

Per the study methods: Filtering was not the same, since immunoSEQ gave junction-only sequences without quality scores. Repertoires were generated with immunoSEQ multiplex PCR, while TCRdb's copy carries only in-frame clones and drops some. V and J calls and clone size follow that table, whereas D and trimming were derived from the DNA. The table records about 600,000 clones, less than 97% of them present only once. V shed 4 bases and J 7 bases; nucleotides not matched to a gene: 20. Germline values: CDR1 PRHDT, CDR2 FYEKMQ (reference sequence). This CDR3 comprises 19 residues. The chain links TRBV13 to TRBJ2-2; 8 nucleotides line up with TRBD2. The receptor's source is a woman aged 25 to 39 in good health. The sample taken for sequencing was naive CD8+ T cells sorted from blood. The CDR3 region has the DNA TGTGCCAGCAGCTCGTACAGAGCGGGAGAGCCTCCGGGCGTCGGGGAGCTGTTTTTT. This encodes CASSSYRAGEPPGVGELFF.